The sequence of this T cell receptor (beta chain) was determined in a study of blood T cell repertoires in COVID-19. Whole-study context: COVID-19 samples from acute and convalescent phases originated in the United States, Italy and Spain. Sources were T cells, B-cell-depleted T cells, or PBMCs; the material itself was cDNA or gDNA.

Authors' processing steps: Reference gene primer amplification gave estimated nucleated cell counts. Profiling relied on immunoSEQ multiplex PCR, and the TCRdb table lists in-frame clones only, not all of them. The V and J calls and clone size are taken from that table; D and trimming were inferred from the DNA. The sample consists of approximately 200,000 clones, 70% to 85% of them appearing once. This CDR3 region has 15 residues. From germline, CDR1 is MNHEY and CDR2 SMNVEV (reference sequence). The ends were cut back, 3 bases at V and 7 bases at J, with 16 bases in the middle. The chain uses TRBV27 and TRBJ2-1; perhaps TRBD2 as D (5 bases). The sequenced material came from peripheral blood. This receptor was taken from a human donor with acute or convalescent COVID-19. The donor label of this sample is uncertain. CDR3 sequence (DNA): TGTGCCAGCAGTTTTGGTCGTCTACCGGGGAATGAGCAGTTCTTC. Protein sequence: CASSFGRLPGNEQFF.